The rows below give T cell receptor beta chains drawn from one sample of a study of T cells in Graves' hyperthyroidism and ophthalmopathy. One entry per CDR3 protein results from TCRdb running MiXCR on the multiplex PCR reads. The table has 700,000 or so distinct CDR3 sequences, about 16% seen once. Sequenced sample: blood. All receptors come from a man aged 18 to 35 with Graves' hyperthyroidism. The CDR3 runs from the conserved cysteine through the conserved F or W. A D gene is named only where the DNA matches it firmly. Part of the rows lack a size; the others show once, few, many or a class for expanded clones.

j_call | d_call | v_call | clone_size | cdr3_aa | cdr3_nt
TRBJ1-5 | . | TRBV5-1 | few | CASSLWGLDSNQPQHF | TGCGCCAGCAGCTTGTGGGGTCTGGATAGCAATCAGCCCCAGCATTTT
TRBJ2-3 | . | TRBV28 | many | CASSLVTATDTQYF | TGTGCCAGCAGTTTGGTGACAGCCACAGATACGCAGTATTTT
TRBJ2-7 | . | TRBV2 | . | CASSPQGEYEQYF | TGTGCCAGCAGTCCCCAGGGCGAATACGAGCAGTACTTC
TRBJ2-3 | . | TRBV28 | many | CASSLSAHWAHWSTDTQYF | TGTGCCAGCAGTTTATCGGCCCATTGGGCTCACTGGTCCACAGATACGCAGTATTTT
TRBJ1-4 | . | TRBV28 | few | CASSLMTSTNEKLFF | TGTGCCAGCAGTTTAATGACCTCAACTAATGAAAAACTGTTTTTT
TRBJ2-6 | . | TRBV2 | . | CASSEWKALPSGANVLTF | TGTGCCAGCAGTGAATGGAAGGCCTTACCCTCTGGGGCCAACGTCCTGACTTTC
TRBJ2-7 | TRBD1 | TRBV29-1 | . | CSVQGVSYEQYF | TGCAGCGTTCAGGGGGTCTCCTACGAGCAGTACTTC
TRBJ2-7 | . | TRBV3-1 | . | CASSQQMDSSYEQYF | TGTGCCAGCAGCCAACAAATGGACAGCTCCTACGAGCAGTACTTC
TRBJ1-1 | . | TRBV11-1 | few | CASSRSALGTNEAFF | TGTGCCAGCAGCCGGTCGGCATTGGGGACTAATGAAGCTTTCTTT
TRBJ2-6 | . | TRBV7-9 | . | CASSFVWGTGANVLTF | TGTGCCAGCAGCTTCGTGTGGGGGACTGGGGCCAACGTCCTGACTTTC
TRBJ2-5 | . | TRBV6-2/TRBV6-3 | . | CASRERIRWGTQETQYF | TGTGCCAGCAGGGAAAGAATTAGATGGGGGACCCAAGAGACCCAGTACTTC
TRBJ1-1 | TRBD1 | TRBV28 | many | CASTWEGADTEAFF | TGTGCCAGCACTTGGGAGGGGGCCGACACTGAAGCTTTCTTT
TRBJ2-7 | TRBD1 | TRBV10-3 | few | CAISPQGALPYEQYF | TGTGCCATCAGTCCGCAGGGGGCCCTCCCCTACGAGCAGTACTTC
TRBJ2-7 | TRBD2 | TRBV7-2 | . | CASSPGLVPSYEQYF | TGTGCCAGCAGTCCAGGACTAGTTCCCTCCTACGAGCAGTACTTC
TRBJ2-7 | . | TRBV28 | many | CASSLPLGAPSPLSSYEQYF | TGTGCCAGCAGTTTACCGCTCGGGGCCCCTTCCCCACTGAGCTCCTACGAGCAGTACTTC
TRBJ2-7 | TRBD2 | TRBV3-1 | few | CASSPRWGLAGRHSNEQYF | TGTGCCAGCAGCCCCCGGTGGGGGCTAGCGGGGAGACACTCCAACGAGCAGTACTTC
TRBJ2-1 | TRBD2 | TRBV30 | many | CAWIPSGGNEQFF | TGTGCCTGGATCCCATCGGGGGGGAATGAGCAGTTCTTC
TRBJ1-1 | . | TRBV12-3/TRBV12-4 | many | CASSLRGLDTEAFF | TGTGCCAGCAGCTTAAGGGGGTTGGACACTGAAGCTTTCTTT
TRBJ1-5 | TRBD1 | TRBV10-3 | few | CAISEWGQGPNDRPQHF | TGTGCCATCAGTGAGTGGGGACAGGGGCCTAATGATCGGCCCCAGCATTTT
TRBJ1-5 | TRBD1 | TRBV2 | many | CASSDQGQANNQPQHF | TGTGCCAGCAGTGATCAAGGACAGGCCAACAATCAGCCCCAGCATTTT
TRBJ2-2 | . | TRBV28 | many | CASSLFTGELFF | TGTGCCAGCAGTTTATTTACCGGGGAGCTGTTTTTT
TRBJ2-1 | TRBD2 | TRBV14 | . | CASSQEPSGVPPSDEQFF | TGTGCCAGCAGCCAAGAGCCTAGCGGGGTCCCCCCGTCCGATGAGCAGTTCTTC
TRBJ2-1 | . | TRBV7-2 | many | CASSISSADGDEQFF | TGTGCCAGCAGCATCTCTAGCGCGGACGGTGATGAGCAGTTCTTC
TRBJ1-5 | TRBD1 | TRBV7-9 | few | CASHGDEDRYNQPQHF | TGTGCCAGCCATGGGGATGAGGACAGGTACAATCAGCCCCAGCATTTT
TRBJ2-3 | TRBD2 | TRBV20-1 | once | CSARYRGGRTDTQYF | TGCAGTGCTAGATATCGGGGGGGGAGGACAGATACGCAGTATTTT
TRBJ2-1 | . | TRBV10-3 | many | CAISKADVEGEQFF | TGTGCCATCAGTAAAGCGGACGTAGAGGGTGAGCAGTTCTTC
TRBJ1-1 | . | TRBV11-3 | . | CASSRLGRGNTEAFF | TGTGCCAGCAGCCGACTGGGACGGGGGAACACTGAAGCTTTCTTT
TRBJ2-5 | . | TRBV7-8 | . | CASSLAGSRDSLDQETQYF | TGTGCCAGCAGCTTAGCCGGATCCCGGGACTCCCTGGACCAAGAGACCCAGTACTTC
TRBJ2-5 | . | TRBV19 | . | CASSIKLQYGTQYF | TGTGCCAGTAGTATTAAGCTACAGTACGGGACCCAGTACTTC
TRBJ2-1 | TRBD2 | TRBV7-2 | . | CASSPGLAGGNEQLF | TGTGCCAGCAGCCCAGGACTAGCGGGGGGCAATGAGCAGCTCTTC
TRBJ2-5 | . | TRBV29-1 | . | CSVQRGAQETQYF | TGCAGCGTCCAGAGGGGAGCACAAGAGACCCAGTACTTC
TRBJ2-1 | . | TRBV28 | many | CASRPPSTEQFF | TGTGCCAGCAGGCCCCCCTCCACTGAGCAGTTCTTC
TRBJ1-5 | . | TRBV20-1 | . | CSATDHESNQPQHF | TGCAGTGCTACCGACCATGAGAGCAATCAGCCCCAGCATTTT
TRBJ2-4 | . | TRBV24-1 | . | CATSDSQGWNIQYF | TGTGCCACCAGTGATTCGCAGGGTTGGAACATTCAGTACTTC
TRBJ2-7 | . | TRBV5-1 | . | CASSRLLGPYEQYF | TGCGCCAGCAGCCGACTGCTAGGGCCCTACGAGCAGTACTTC
TRBJ1-5 | TRBD1 | TRBV19 | few | CASSRSGTGGGQPQHF | TGTGCCAGTAGTAGATCCGGGACAGGGGGTGGTCAGCCCCAGCATTTT
TRBJ1-1 | TRBD1 | TRBV20-1 | . | CSAFQLGQGNTEAFF | TGCAGTGCTTTCCAGCTGGGACAGGGGAACACTGAAGCTTTCTTT